This T cell receptor (beta chain) was captured in a study of blood T cell repertoires in COVID-19. Background on the study: Material from acute and convalescent COVID-19 was sourced from the United States, Italy and Spain. Sample material is recorded as cDNA or gDNA derived from T cells, B-cell-depleted T cells, or PBMCs.

In the authors' methods: The assay estimated nucleated cells by amplifying reference gene primers. Profiling relied on immunoSEQ multiplex PCR, and the TCRdb table lists in-frame clones only, not all of them. The DNA was the basis for D and trimming; V, J and clone size are from that table. The sample has 200,000 to 250,000 clones; more than 80% are singletons. Germline CDR1 LNHDA, CDR2 SQIVND (reference sequence). This CDR3 has 16 residues. V was shortened by 5 bases and J by 5 bases, with 18 bases between the two germline ends. The chain joins TRBV19 to TRBJ2-2, with D perhaps TRBD1 (6 bases). The TCR sequence derives from an elderly woman with COVID-19, enrolled during active disease. The sequencing sample was made of peripheral blood. CDR3 nucleotides: TGTGCCAGTAGTCCCCAGGGGCGCCCCCCAACCGGGGAGCTGTTTTTT. Translation gives CASSPQGRPPTGELFF.